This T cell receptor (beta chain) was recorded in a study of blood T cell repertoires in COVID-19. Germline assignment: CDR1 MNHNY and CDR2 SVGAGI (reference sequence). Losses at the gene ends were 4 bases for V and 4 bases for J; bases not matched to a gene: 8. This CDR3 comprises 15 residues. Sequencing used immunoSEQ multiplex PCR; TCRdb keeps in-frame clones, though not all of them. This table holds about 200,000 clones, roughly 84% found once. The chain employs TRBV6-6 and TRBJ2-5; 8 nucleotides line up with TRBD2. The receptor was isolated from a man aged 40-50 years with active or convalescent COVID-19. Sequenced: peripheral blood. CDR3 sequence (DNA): TGTGCCAGCAGTTTCTCACTAGCGGCGGGAGAGACCCAGTACTTC. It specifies CASSFSLAAGETQYF.